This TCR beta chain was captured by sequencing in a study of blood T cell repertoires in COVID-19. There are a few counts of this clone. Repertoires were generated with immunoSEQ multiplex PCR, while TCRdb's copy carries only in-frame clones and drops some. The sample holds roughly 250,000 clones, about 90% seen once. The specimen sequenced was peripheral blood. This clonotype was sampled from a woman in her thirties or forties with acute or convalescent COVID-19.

This chain's CDR3 is CASRANRGPNEKLFF. The CDR3 bases are TGTGCCAGCAGGGCGAACAGGGGTCCTAATGAAAAACTGTTTTTT. The rearrangement links TRBV14 to TRBJ1-4, with 7 positions matching TRBD1. The CDR3 runs to 15 residues. Germline V lookup: CDR1 SGHDN, CDR2 FVKESK. The J segment lost 3 bases and the V segment lost 6 bases, leaving 7 bases of the junction unmatched.